This note documents a single TCR beta chain sequence. This receptor's antigen is unknown. Within one base of it there is no much larger clone, and no base qualities were kept. Per the germline V gene, MNHNS is the CDR1 and SASEGT is the CDR2. Cut back by 10 bases and 1 base, the V and J ends lie 17 bases apart. The CDR3 holds 14 amino acids from the cysteine to the phenylalanine. Just the 42-base CDR3 DNA is kept, in frame starting at base 1. The sample comes from a study of cytomegalovirus exposure and HLA in healthy donors (dated by TCRdb to about 2017). The study in broad terms: According to an earlier analysis of a few hundred of the donors, about 190 million T cells yielded some 120 million unique TCR beta sequences and roughly 280 Gb of sequence data. About 300 gigabases of sequencing data and 80 million or so unique TCR sequences were included in an early release covering 500 to 750 HLA-typed donors. The genetic ancestry cluster associated with self-reported Caucasian donors included 81% of the approximately 430 genotyped donors. The study aimed to test whether signatures of past pathogen exposure could be identified by cataloging public T cell receptors. The study used immunosequencing to profile the T cell repertoires of more than 650 subjects and linked those repertoires to cytomegalovirus serostatus. A separate validation cohort of 100 to 150 different subjects was used in addition to the 666-subject first cohort. To predict cytomegalovirus infection status, the study brought together high-throughput TCR immunosequencing, statistical association of individual TCRs with disease status, and machine learning. To study patterns of TCR occurrence, a later analysis re-analyzed previously published TCR beta repertoires from more than 550 donors and added high-resolution HLA genotyping. The later analysis used no new phenotypic data to find candidate immune exposures, relying instead on TCR beta sequences and their occurrence across donors. To decide whether each TCR beta V gene segment behaved as functional or pseudogenic, an earlier analysis of some 600 of the donors relied on high-throughput TCR beta sequencing. Alongside the repertoire data, information on donor age, sex, ethnicity and CMV serostatus was compiled. Genome-wide SNP genotypes for about 60% of the roughly 670 donors were used in a later genetic analysis, which treated that subset as a discovery cohort. All discovery cohort repertoires had been generated using a single sequencing platform. Class I and class II HLA loci were covered by the typing at four-digit resolution. The number of typed donors differed by locus: roughly 629-640 for A, B, C, DRB1 and DQB1; 522 for DQA1; 606 for DPA1; and roughly 470 for DPB1. About 5 DR-DQ haplotypes were handled as single units for association and clustering, since linkage in the cohort was strong. Across some 400 genotyped donors of the cohort, an average of roughly 230,000 unique TCR beta nucleotide sequences per donor were sequenced, and approximately 17% of those sequences were non-productive. Results the study describes overall, beyond this receptor: Immune exposure information for the cohort was limited to CMV serostatus. Most TCR sequences were seen in very few donors, while some public TCRs were found in many individuals. An association between a missense DCLRE1C variant and V-gene and J-gene trimming of TCR beta chains was found in a later genetic analysis and replicated in an independent cohort. Roughly uniform sequencing depth across donors was assumed in presence/absence analyses, although this assumption may not hold. In a later analysis, most CMV-associated TCR beta chains were found to appear HLA-restricted, with HLA associations seemingly driven largely by CMV exposure. Because the 87-base-pair reads could not distinguish some IMGT-functional V segments, including TRBV6-2 and TRBV6-3, those segments were excluded. Correlated functional status among segregating V segments might reflect linkage disequilibrium, but an unknown experimental factor could not be ruled out. A later analysis reported that several top co-occurrence clusters appeared linked to parvovirus B19, influenza, CMV and Epstein-Barr virus. In a later analysis, the rate of TCR association differed among HLA loci, with DRB1 alleles having the most associated TCRs and HLA-C alleles having the fewest. A cluster of highly shared sequence variants was judged likely to be a technical artifact of the sequencing pipeline. Three of the identified cytomegalovirus-associated TCR beta chains were confirmed in vitro to be specific for cytomegalovirus antigens. The study gave a list of over 150 TCR beta chains associated with cytomegalovirus. The classifier was reported to diagnose cytomegalovirus status with high specificity and sensitivity in both the original cohort and the validation cohort. In this cohort, only TCR beta chains were sequenced, and detectable features were limited by the absence of alpha or paired-chain data. According to a later genetic analysis, donors in an Asian-associated ancestry cluster had fewer N-insertions in productive TCRs than the approximately 700-donor mean. HLA typing was unavailable for some donors at each locus, so association tests used only the typed subset. In a later analysis, HLA-associated TCR beta chains were found to be more clonally expanded and to have lower generation probabilities than equally common non-associated chains. In an earlier analysis of a few hundred of the donors, most TCR beta V segments were observed in productive rearrangements about 90% or about 30% of the time, broadly matching IMGT annotations. Because counts were too low, approximately 15 rarely observed V segments, including chromosome 9 orphons, were excluded from the earlier analysis of around 590 of the donors. A further reported finding was that TCR beta sequences accurately predicted the HLA-A and HLA-B alleles for most subjects in the first cohort. It was suggested by the authors that the approach could potentially be generalized to other disease states and immunological phenotypes. At a false discovery rate of 0.05, a later analysis linked 15,000 to 20,000 TCR beta sequences to specific HLA alleles. Strong co-occurrence of HLA alleles, especially DR and DQ, made assigning TCR associations to individual alleles difficult.

Library creation used the immunoSEQ multiplex PCR assay. A mixture of 60 forward primers for TCR Vbeta segments and 13 reverse primers for TCR Jbeta segments was used in the multiplex PCR. Amplification of the CDR3 region of rearranged TCR beta genes was performed with a multiplex PCR assay on genomic DNA. The amplified TCR beta libraries were sequenced on the Illumina HiSeq System as 87-base-pair reads. Per the source publication's procedure: A later analysis tallied some 79 million unique TCR beta chains across the 700 or so repertoires, and approximately 12 million of those chains were shared by two or more donors. Raw reads were error-corrected and collapsed into unique sequences with a nearest-neighbor algorithm that merged closely related sequences to remove PCR and sequencing errors. CDR3 sequences were aligned to IMGT reference sequences to assign V, D and J gene segments. Each retained sequence needed at least a six-nucleotide match to both a V gene segment and a J gene segment. A rearrangement was called productive if the CDR3 had no stop codons and remained in frame with V and J, and every other rearrangement was called non-productive. Following IMGT convention, CDR3 was defined as the stretch from the second conserved V-encoded cysteine to the conserved J-encoded phenylalanine. The earlier analysis of about 530 of the donors excluded any sequence lacking an unambiguous match to a single V gene segment. An earlier analysis of several hundred of the donors called V segments functional above 56.7% productive rearrangements and segregating when the between-donor standard deviation exceeded 5%. A statistical classification framework was developed to diagnose cytomegalovirus status using the catalog of TCR beta chain sequences. V and J gene assignment, in a later analysis, came from comparing TCR nucleotide sequences with IMGT/GENE-DB human TR gene sequences. Using the TCRdist pipeline, a later analysis assigned CDR3 sequences along with most-parsimonious VDJ recombination scenarios. In a later analysis, every TCR beta chain was defined by the combination of its CDR3 amino acid sequence and its V-gene family, and reads without a unique V-gene family were dropped. To address suspected cross-contamination and a sequencing artifact, a later analysis removed around 600 highly shared, low-generation-probability nucleotide sequences. For each public chain, a later analysis derived a clonal expansion index from normalized ranks of inferred template counts within each repertoire. Generation probabilities in a later analysis came from a VDJ recombination model fitted to out-of-frame rearrangements, and those results were checked against IGoR. In a later analysis, TCR-TCR, TCR-HLA and TCR-CMV co-occurrence was scored with hypergeometric tests, and a repertoire-size bias correction was applied to TCR pairs. A later analysis estimated false discovery rates by permuting HLA or CMV assignments 20 times. A later analysis grouped co-occurring TCRs with DBSCAN, adding TCRdist sequence similarity when clustering within HLA-allele-positive subsets. For co-occurrence clustering, repertoires with fewer than 30,000 or more than 120,000 public chains were excluded, along with 4 to 6 repertoires with anomalous nucleotide sharing. Held by TCRdb, this immuneACCESS table contains in-frame sequences only and omits some clones. Under half of the omission traces to an unresolved V gene where checked; the cause of the rest is unknown. The DNA gave D and trimming, while V, J and clone size come from that table. Across this sample there are about 130,000 clones, with approximately 80% seen only once. 2% to 2.5% of the sample rests with the top ten.

In total, fewer than 750 healthy bone marrow donors made up the cohort. All cohort members were sampled while nominally healthy, although unrecorded immune exposures were likely present. The donor tested CMV seronegative and was one of the 352 seronegative cohort members. A peripheral blood sample was provided by each donor, and peripheral blood mononuclear cells were used for TCR beta sequencing. Genomic DNA extraction from the blood cell samples was performed with the Qiagen DNeasy Blood Extraction Kit. The clonotype was recovered from a man aged 25-45 years in good health and CMV-seronegative. The rearrangement combines TRBV6-1 with TRBJ2-7, with a weak D call of TRBD1 (5 bases match). The specimen sequenced was PBMCs. The CDR3 sequence is CAIEKGADSYEQYF. The nucleotides are TGTGCCATCGAGAAAGGGGCAGATTCCTACGAGCAGTACTTC.